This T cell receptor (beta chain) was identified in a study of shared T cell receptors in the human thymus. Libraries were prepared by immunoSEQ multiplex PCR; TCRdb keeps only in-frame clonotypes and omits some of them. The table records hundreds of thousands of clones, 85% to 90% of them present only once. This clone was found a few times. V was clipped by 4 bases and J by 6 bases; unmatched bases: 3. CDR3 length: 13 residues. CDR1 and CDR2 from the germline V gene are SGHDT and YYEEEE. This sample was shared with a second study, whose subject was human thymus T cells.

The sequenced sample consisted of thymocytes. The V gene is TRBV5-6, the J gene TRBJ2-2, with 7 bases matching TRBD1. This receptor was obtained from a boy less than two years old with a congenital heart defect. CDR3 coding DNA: TGTGCCAGCAGCACGGGGACAGCCGGGGAGCTGTTTTTT. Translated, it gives CASSTGTAGELFF.